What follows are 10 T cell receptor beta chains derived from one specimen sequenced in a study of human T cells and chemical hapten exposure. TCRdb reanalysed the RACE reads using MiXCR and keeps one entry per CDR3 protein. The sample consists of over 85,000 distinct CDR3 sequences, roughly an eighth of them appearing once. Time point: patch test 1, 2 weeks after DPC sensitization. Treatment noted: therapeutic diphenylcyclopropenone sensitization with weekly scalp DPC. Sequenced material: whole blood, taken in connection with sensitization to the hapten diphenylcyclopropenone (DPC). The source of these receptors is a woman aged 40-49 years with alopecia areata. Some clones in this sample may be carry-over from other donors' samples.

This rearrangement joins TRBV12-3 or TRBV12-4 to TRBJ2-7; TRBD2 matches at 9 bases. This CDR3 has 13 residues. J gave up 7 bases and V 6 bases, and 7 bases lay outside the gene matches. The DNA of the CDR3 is TGTGCCAGCAGCCGAATCCTAGCGGGAGAGCAGTACTTC. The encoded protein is CASSRILAGEQYF.

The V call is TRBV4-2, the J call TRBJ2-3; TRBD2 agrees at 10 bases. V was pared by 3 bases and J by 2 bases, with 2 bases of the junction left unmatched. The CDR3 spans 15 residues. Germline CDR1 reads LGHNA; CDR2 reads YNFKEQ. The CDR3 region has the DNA TGTGCCAGCAGCCACCTAGCGGGAGACACAGATACGCAGTATTTT. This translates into CASSHLAGDTDTQYF.

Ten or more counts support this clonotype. In nucleotides, the CDR3 is TGTGCCAGCAGCCCTTCCGGGGCAGATACGCAGTATTTT. As protein: CASSPSGADTQYF. The chain combines TRBV7-2 with TRBJ2-3, with a possible D match to TRBD2 (5 bases). Germline CDR1 and CDR2: SGHTA and FQGNSA. The CDR3 consists of 13 residues. Trimming took 5 bases from V and 4 from J, leaving 10 bases between them.

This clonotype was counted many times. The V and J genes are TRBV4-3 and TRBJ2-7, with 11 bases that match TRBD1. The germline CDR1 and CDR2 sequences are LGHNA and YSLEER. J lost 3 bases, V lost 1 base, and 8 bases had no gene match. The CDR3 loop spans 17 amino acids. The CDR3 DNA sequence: TGCGCCAGCAGCCAAGGGGTCGCGGGACAGGGGGTCTACGAGCAGTACTTC. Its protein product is CASSQGVAGQGVYEQYF.

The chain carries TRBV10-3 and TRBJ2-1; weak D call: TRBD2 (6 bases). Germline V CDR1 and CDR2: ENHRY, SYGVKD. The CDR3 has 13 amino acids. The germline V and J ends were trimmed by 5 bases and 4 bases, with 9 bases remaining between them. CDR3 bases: TGTGCCATCAGTACCCTAGCGTACAATGAGCAGTTCTTC. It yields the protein CAISTLAYNEQFF.

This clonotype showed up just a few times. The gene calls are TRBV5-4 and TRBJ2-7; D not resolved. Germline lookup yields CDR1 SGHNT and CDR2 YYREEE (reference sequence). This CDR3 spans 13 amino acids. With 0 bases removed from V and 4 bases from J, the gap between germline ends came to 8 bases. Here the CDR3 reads CASSLGLRYEQYF. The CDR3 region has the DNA TGTGCCAGCAGCTTGGGCCTGAGGTACGAGCAGTACTTC.

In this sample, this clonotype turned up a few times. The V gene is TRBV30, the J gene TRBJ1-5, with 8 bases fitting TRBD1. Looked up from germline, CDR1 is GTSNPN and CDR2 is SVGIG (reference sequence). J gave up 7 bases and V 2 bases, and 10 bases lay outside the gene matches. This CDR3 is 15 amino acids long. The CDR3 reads CAWSIGQGRGQPQHF. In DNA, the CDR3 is TGTGCCTGGAGTATAGGACAGGGCCGGGGGCAGCCCCAGCATTTT.

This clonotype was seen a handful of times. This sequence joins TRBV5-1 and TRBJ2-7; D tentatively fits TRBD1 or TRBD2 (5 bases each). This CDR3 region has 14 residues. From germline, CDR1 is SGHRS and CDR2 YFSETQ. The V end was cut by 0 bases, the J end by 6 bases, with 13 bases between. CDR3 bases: TGCGCCAGCAGCTTGGACGGGGCGGTGGGCGAGCAGTACTTC. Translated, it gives CASSLDGAVGEQYF.

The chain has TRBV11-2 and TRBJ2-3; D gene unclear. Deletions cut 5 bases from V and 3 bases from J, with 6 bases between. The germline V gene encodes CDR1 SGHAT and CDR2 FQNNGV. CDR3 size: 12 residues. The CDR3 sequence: CASSSMTDTQYF. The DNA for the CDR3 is TGTGCCAGCAGCAGTATGACAGATACGCAGTATTTT.

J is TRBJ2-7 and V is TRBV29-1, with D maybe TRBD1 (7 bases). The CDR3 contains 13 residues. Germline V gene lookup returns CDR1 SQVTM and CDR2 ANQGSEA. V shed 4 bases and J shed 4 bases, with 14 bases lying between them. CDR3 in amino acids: CSVVSGGLYEQYF. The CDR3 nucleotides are TGCAGCGTTGTCTCAGGGGGACTTTACGAGCAGTACTTC.